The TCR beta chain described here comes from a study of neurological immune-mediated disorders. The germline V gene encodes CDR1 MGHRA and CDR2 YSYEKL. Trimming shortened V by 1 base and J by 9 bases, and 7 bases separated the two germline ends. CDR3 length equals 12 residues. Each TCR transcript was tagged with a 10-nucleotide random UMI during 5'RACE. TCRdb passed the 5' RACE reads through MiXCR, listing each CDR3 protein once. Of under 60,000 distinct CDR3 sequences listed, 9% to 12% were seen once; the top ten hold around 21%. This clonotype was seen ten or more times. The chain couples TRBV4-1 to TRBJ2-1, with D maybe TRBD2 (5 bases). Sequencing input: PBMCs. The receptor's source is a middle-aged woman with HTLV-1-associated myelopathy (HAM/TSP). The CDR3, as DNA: TGCGCCAGCAGCCAAGTGGCGGGTGAGCAGTTCTTC. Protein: CASSQVAGEQFF.